This T cell receptor beta chain was recovered during a study of regulatory T cells in long-lasting Graves disease. General study points: TCR diversity was lower in persistent Graves' patients than in newly diagnosed ones.

In its sample, this clonotype was seen a few times. Its antigen is currently unknown. Arm-PCR of CDR3 regions with iRepertoire HTBI primers generated TCR beta libraries. TCRdb reanalysed the multiplex PCR reads using MiXCR and keeps one entry per CDR3 protein. The repertoire has about 660,000 distinct CDR3 sequences, 25% to 30% of them found once; the top ten carry about 42%. Noted time point: persistent/refractory GD, antithyroid drugs over 5 years with positive TRAb. There was RNA extracted from PBMCs, and the TCR library was made from it. The material sequenced was peripheral blood mononuclear cells (PBMCs), taken when the disease was refractory, from a patient treated with antithyroid drugs. The source of this sequence is a female donor with Graves disease.

CDR3 sequence: CAWRDREGQPQHF. Written as DNA, the CDR3 is TGTGCCTGGAGGGACAGGGAAGGACAGCCCCAGCATTTT. The chain uses TRBV30 and TRBJ1-5; 8 nucleotides line up with TRBD1. Unmatched junction bases numbered 5, after V lost 3 bases and J lost 7 bases. The germline gives CDR1 GTSNPN, CDR2 SVGIG (reference sequence). CDR3 length: 13 residues.